The table lists the clone carrying this T cell receptor (beta chain) with a count of one. Germline-derived CDR1 and CDR2 are SGHDN and FVKESK. This CDR3 is built from 15 residues. V was pared by 4 bases and J by 10 bases, with 7 bases of the junction left unmatched. The data belong to a study of blood T cell repertoires in COVID-19. This table comes from immunoSEQ multiplex PCR, and its TCRdb copy is limited to in-frame clones, with some not included. This sample has about 220,000 clones, with approximately 85% found just once. The TCR comes from a woman in her 70s with COVID-19, enrolled during active disease. Input material: peripheral blood. This chain connects TRBV14 to TRBJ2-3; 14 bases agree with TRBD2. Here the CDR3 reads CASSPGLAGGLAQYF. The CDR3 coding sequence is TGTGCCAGCAGCCCCGGACTAGCGGGAGGCCTGGCGCAGTATTTT.